This T cell receptor beta chain was profiled in a study of identical twins. About this clonotype itself: Its antigen is currently unknown.

Healthy Caucasians were all of the donors. This CDR3 is 16 amino acids long. V lost 0 bases and J lost 6; bases outside the gene matches: 7. Looked up from germline, CDR1 is DFQATT and CDR2 is SNEGSKA (reference sequence). The authors used template switching to add a universal primer site and gave cDNA unique molecular identifiers. MiXCR, applied by TCRdb to the 5' RACE reads, yields one record per CDR3 protein. The sample carries 500,000 to 650,000 distinct CDR3 sequences, around 7.5% recorded once. Whole-study results and caveats: Researchers reported weaker excess twin sharing in beta out-of-frame sequences. Recombination models fit unrelated individuals' TCR alpha sharing but underestimated twins'.

These data also formed part of another study, on yellow fever vaccine responses in identical twins.

This receptor was identified in a woman aged 18 to 35 in good health. The gene calls are TRBV20-1 and TRBJ2-7; TRBD2 matches at 14 bases. Sequencing was performed on PBMCs. The DNA for the CDR3 is TGCAGTGCTAGAGATACGGCGACTAGCGGGAGGGTCGAGCAGTACTTC. Amino acid sequence: CSARDTATSGRVEQYF.